These 5 T cell receptor beta chains share one sample of origin, sequenced in a study of persistence of HIV-infected CD4 T cells. Overlapping HIV-1 Gag 15-mer peptides at roughly 1 ug per peptide per mL were used. CD40L-negative CD69-negative CD45RO-high memory CD4+ T cells were sorted as populations depleted of antigen-responding cells. These receptors have no known antigen. The immunoSEQ assay was version 4, run in survey mode. TCRdb keeps only in-frame clones here, not all; method: immunoSEQ multiplex PCR. This sample carries about 40,000 clones, more than 70% of them seen once, and the ten largest clones take around 5%. Sequencing was performed on cultured CD4+ T cells from PBMCs, taken from a patient who received antiretroviral therapy. The receptor source for this set is an adult with HIV. The donor label of this sample is uncertain.

The gene calls are TRBV7-3 and TRBJ1-1, with 7 bases matching TRBD1. The CDR3 runs to 16 residues. Trimming removed 2 bases from V and 1 base from J; junction bases left unmatched: 7. Germline V CDR1 and CDR2: SGHTA, FQGTGA. The CDR3 nucleotides read TGTGCCAGCAGCTTAGACGGGACAGCGGGGAACACTGAAGCTTTCTTT. Translated: CASSLDGTAGNTEAFF.

The chain has TRBV5-5 and TRBJ1-1; D uncertain. V was trimmed by 1 base and J by 1 base, leaving 5 bases between them. This CDR3 has 13 amino acids. Germline V gene data show CDR1 as SGHKS and CDR2 as YYEKEE (reference sequence). CDR3 loop: CASSLWGNTEAFF. The DNA of the CDR3 is TGTGCCAGCAGCTTGTGGGGGAACACTGAAGCTTTCTTT. Full variable domain (missing parts from reference TRBV5-5 and TRBJ1-1): DAGVTQSPTHLIKTRGQQVTLRCSPISGHKSVSWYQQVLGQGPQFIFQYYEKEERGRGNFPDRFSARQFPNYSSELNVNALLLGDSALYLCASSLWGNTEAFFGQGTRLTVV.

This clone was counted between two and nine times. V is TRBV5-3 and J is TRBJ1-4, with TRBD1 matching 7 bases. TRBV5-3 is sorted into the ORF group, with uncertain function. The CDR3 consists of 16 residues. The CDR3, as DNA: TGTGCAACGCGCGGGGGAGGGGGCGAGGCTAATGAAAAACTGTTTTTT. It codes for CATRGGGGEANEKLFF.

The CDR3 DNA reads as TGTGCCAGCAGCCGTCAGGCGGGACAGGGTAACAATGAGCAGTTCTTC. Its protein product is CASSRQAGQGNNEQFF. J is TRBJ2-1 and V is TRBV7-2; 9 bases agree with TRBD1. With 5 bases clipped from V and 5 bases from J, the junction kept 10 bases outside the gene matches. CDR3 size: 16 residues. Germline CDR1 is SGHTA and CDR2 is FQGNSA.

DNA of the CDR3: TGTGCCAGCAGTTTGAACAGGGTCGGATACGAAAAACTGTTTTTT. Translated: CASSLNRVGYEKLFF. The chain is built from TRBV27 and TRBJ1-4; D possibly corresponds to TRBD1 (6 bases). Germline V gene data show CDR1 as MNHEY and CDR2 as SMNVEV (reference sequence). The V end was cut by 3 bases, the J end by 8 bases, with 16 bases between. There are 15 residues in the CDR3. The variable domain in full, completed from reference TRBV27 and TRBJ1-4, reads EAQVTQNPRYLITVTGKKLTVTCSQNMNHEYMSWYRQDPGLGLRQIYYSMNVEVTDKGDVPEGYKVSRKEKRNFPLILESPSPNQTSLYFCASSLNRVGYEKLFFGSGTQLSVL.